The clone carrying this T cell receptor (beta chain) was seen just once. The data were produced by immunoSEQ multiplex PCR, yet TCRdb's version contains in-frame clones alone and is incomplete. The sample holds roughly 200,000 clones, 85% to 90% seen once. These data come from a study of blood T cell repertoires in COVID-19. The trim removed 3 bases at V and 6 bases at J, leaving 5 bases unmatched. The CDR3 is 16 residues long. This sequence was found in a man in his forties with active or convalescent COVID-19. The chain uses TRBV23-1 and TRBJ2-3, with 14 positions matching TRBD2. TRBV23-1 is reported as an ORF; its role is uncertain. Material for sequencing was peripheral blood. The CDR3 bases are TGCGCCAGCAGTCATGGGACTAGCGGGGGAGGGGATACGCAGTATTTT. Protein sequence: CASSHGTSGGGDTQYF.